This T cell receptor beta chain came from a study of metastatic and nonmetastatic thyroid tumors. Across the study: Blood and tumor or nodule tissue repertoires from malignant and benign thyroid patients were compared.

Original data processing: The study's classifier, a distant-metastasis tool for papillary thyroid cancer, was built using CDR3 differences across clinicopathological groups. With MiXCR, TCRdb reprocessed the PCR reads. What appears here as the V and J calls and clone size reflects TCRdb's work, not the paper's. The sample lists 20,000 or so clones, 25% to 30% seen once, with 6.1% in the top ten. Findings and limits, study-wide: Benign nodules were reported to have significantly lower TCR beta diversity than malignant thyroid tumors, in blood and tumor.

The V end lost 7 bases, the J end lost 4 bases, and 26 bases lay between the germline ends. Germline CDR1 and CDR2: MNHEY and SVGEGT. The CDR3 spans 18 residues. All patients reached thyroid surgery having received no treatment beforehand. This clone occurred a few times. What it binds is unknown. The J gene is TRBJ1-5, the V gene TRBV6-2 or TRBV6-3; D is perhaps TRBD1 (6 bases). The sample taken for sequencing was blood. The receptor's source is a female donor with papillary thyroid cancer or a benign thyroid nodule (not recorded which). Some clones in this sample may be carry-over from other donors' samples. As DNA, the CDR3 is TGTGCCAGCACCCAATGGGACGCCCGACAGGCATGGAATCAGCCCCAGCATTTT. This gives the protein CASTQWDARQAWNQPQHF.